The 8 T cell receptor beta chains presented below share a single source sample, sequenced in a study of early T cells in non-severe SARS-CoV-2 infection. TCRdb re-analysed the 5' RACE reads in MiXCR, keeping a single row per CDR3 protein. The data show tens of thousands of distinct CDR3 sequences, around 13% seen once. The material sequenced was whole blood. These receptors were obtained from an adult who was a healthcare worker with PCR-confirmed SARS-CoV-2 infection or an uninfected control (not recorded which).

This clonotype was observed at least ten times. This chain links TRBV18 with TRBJ1-1; 9 bases agree with TRBD1. Germline trimming cut 0 bases from V and 7 bases from J; bases unmatched to any gene: 0. Germline values: CDR1 KGHSH, CDR2 LQKENI. The CDR3 has 13 amino acids. Here the CDR3 DNA reads TGTGCCAGCTCACCACCGGGACAGGGTGAAGCTTTCTTT. Amino acids: CASSPPGQGEAFF.

The V and J genes are TRBV7-2 and TRBJ2-5; weak D call: TRBD2 (5 bases). CDR3 length: 15 amino acids. Trimming pared 2 bases from V and 3 bases from J, leaving 13 bases between. Germline V gene data show CDR1 as SGHTA and CDR2 as FQGNSA. CDR3 DNA: TGTGCCAGCAGCTTAACGGTCGGGAAAGAAGAGACCCAGTACTTC. It encodes CASSLTVGKEETQYF.

The chain has TRBV2 and TRBJ2-2; D uncertain. The CDR3 contains 14 residues. The germline V gene has CDR1 SNHLY and CDR2 FYNNEI. V shed 7 bases and J shed 0 bases, with 9 bases lying between them. The CDR3 bases are TGTGCCAGCACCCAAGAAACGAACACCGGGGAGCTGTTTTTT. This codes for CASTQETNTGELFF.

V gene TRBV3-1 combines with J gene TRBJ1-1; a weak D match, TRBD1 (5 bases). Germline CDR1 LGHDT, CDR2 YNNKEL (reference sequence). This CDR3 region has 15 residues. V dropped 1 base and J dropped 0 bases, with 9 bases sitting between them. CDR3 bases: TGTGCCAGCAGCCAAGGGGGGTCGATGAACACTGAAGCTTTCTTT. Encoded protein: CASSQGGSMNTEAFF.

This chain links TRBV7-9 with TRBJ1-1, with D possibly matching TRBD1 (6 bases). Per germline, CDR1 SEHNR and CDR2 FQNEAQ (reference sequence). CDR3 length: 14 amino acids. V lost 1 base to trimming and J lost 1 base, with 7 bases between them. CDR3 region: CASSLGTANTEAFF. CDR3 nucleotides: TGTGCCAGCAGCTTAGGGACAGCGAACACTGAAGCTTTCTTT.

This clonotype was observed a few times. CDR3 bases: TGCAGCGTTGAGATAGCGGGGGATTCTAACACCGGGGAGCTGTTTTTT. Translation: CSVEIAGDSNTGELFF. The V and J genes are TRBV29-1 and TRBJ2-2; the match to TRBD2 covers 9 bases. Per germline, CDR1 SQVTM and CDR2 ANQGSEA. There are 16 residues in the CDR3. V lost 3 bases to trimming and J lost 2 bases; unmatched junction nucleotides: 7.

This clonotype was observed a few times. V usage is TRBV29-1 and J usage is TRBJ2-5; TRBD1 agrees at 8 bases. This CDR3 region has 13 residues. Germline CDR1 and CDR2: SQVTM and ANQGSEA. Trimming cost V 5 bases and J 7 bases; bases outside gene matches: 9. CDR3 loop: CSVTTGGRRTQYF. CDR3 coding DNA: TGCAGCGTTACCACAGGGGGACGTAGGACCCAGTACTTC.

This clonotype appeared a few times. The chain employs TRBV29-1 and TRBJ2-2, with 8 bases that match TRBD1. The CDR3 covers 14 residues. CDR1 SQVTM and CDR2 ANQGSEA come from the germline V gene. The V and J ends lost 1 base and 4 bases, in that order; junction bases with no gene match: 2. Here the CDR3 reads CSVEVTGVTGELFF. In DNA form, the CDR3 reads TGCAGCGTTGAAGTGACAGGGGTCACCGGGGAGCTGTTTTTT.